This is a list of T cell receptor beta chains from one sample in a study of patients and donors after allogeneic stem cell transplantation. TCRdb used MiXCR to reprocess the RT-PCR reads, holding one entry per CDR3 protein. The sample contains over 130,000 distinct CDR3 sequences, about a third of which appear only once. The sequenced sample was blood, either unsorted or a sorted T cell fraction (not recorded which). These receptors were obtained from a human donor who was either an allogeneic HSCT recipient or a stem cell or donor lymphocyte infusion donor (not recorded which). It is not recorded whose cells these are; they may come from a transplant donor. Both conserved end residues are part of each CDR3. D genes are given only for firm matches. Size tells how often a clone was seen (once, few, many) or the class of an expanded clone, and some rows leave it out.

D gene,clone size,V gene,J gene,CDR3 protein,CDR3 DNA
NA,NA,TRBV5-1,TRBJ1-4,CSSSLGGEEKLFF,TGCTCCAGTAGCTTAGGGGGGGAAGAAAAACTGTTTTTT
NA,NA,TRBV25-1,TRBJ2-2,CASSVGQNTGELFF,TGTGCCAGCAGTGTAGGGCAGAACACCGGGGAGCTGTTTTTT
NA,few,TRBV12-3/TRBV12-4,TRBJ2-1,CASSFLKFYNEQFF,TGTGCCAGCAGTTTCCTAAAATTCTACAATGAGCAGTTCTTC
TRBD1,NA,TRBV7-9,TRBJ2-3,CASSLPRTGVGDTQYF,TGTGCCAGCAGCTTACCGAGGACAGGGGTGGGAGATACGCAGTATTTT
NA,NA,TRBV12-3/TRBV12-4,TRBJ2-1,CASSFREPEQFF,TGTGCCAGCAGTTTCAGGGAACCTGAGCAGTTCTTC
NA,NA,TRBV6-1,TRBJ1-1,CASSELGQMNTEAFF,TGTGCCAGCAGTGAACTCGGCCAGATGAACACTGAAGCTTTCTTT
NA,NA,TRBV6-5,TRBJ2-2,CASSYLVGTVNTGELFF,TGTGCCAGCAGTTACCTGGTGGGCACGGTGAACACCGGGGAGCTGTTTTTT
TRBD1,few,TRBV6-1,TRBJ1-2,CASRVWTGDGYTF,TGTGCCAGCAGGGTATGGACAGGGGATGGCTACACCTTC
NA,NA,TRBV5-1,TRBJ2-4,CASSPLTTKAKNIQYF,TGCGCCAGCAGCCCATTAACGACAAAAGCCAAAAACATTCAGTACTTC
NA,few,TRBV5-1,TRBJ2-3,CASSLVRGRTDTQYF,TGCGCCAGCAGCTTGGTTCGGGGCCGCACAGATACGCAGTATTTT
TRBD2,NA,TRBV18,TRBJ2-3,CASSPTSVGDTQYF,TGTGCCAGCTCACCAACTAGCGTAGGGGATACGCAGTATTTT
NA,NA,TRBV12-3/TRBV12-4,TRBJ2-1,CASTQLASPYNEQFF,TGTGCCAGCACCCAACTAGCCTCCCCCTACAATGAGCAGTTCTTC
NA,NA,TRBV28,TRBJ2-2,CASSLLAGTGELFF,TGTGCCAGCAGTTTACTAGCTGGGACCGGGGAGCTGTTTTTT
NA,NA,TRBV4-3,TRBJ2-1,CASSQKTGYGDEQFF,TGCGCCAGCAGCCAAAAGACGGGGTACGGGGATGAGCAGTTCTTC
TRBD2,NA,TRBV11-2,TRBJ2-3,CASSSLAGKGTQYF,TGTGCCAGCAGCTCTCTAGCGGGGAAGGGTACGCAGTATTTT
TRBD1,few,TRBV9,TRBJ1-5,CASSVDAGGRSAQHF,TGTGCCAGCAGCGTAGACGCAGGGGGGAGATCAGCCCAGCATTTT
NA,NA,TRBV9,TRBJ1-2,CASSVAVRTNYGYTF,TGTGCCAGCAGCGTAGCTGTCCGTACTAACTATGGCTACACCTTC
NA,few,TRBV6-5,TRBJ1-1,CASTLEAGRNTEAFF,TGTGCCAGCACGTTAGAAGCAGGGCGGAACACTGAAGCTTTCTTT
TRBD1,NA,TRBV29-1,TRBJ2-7,CSASAPQGATYEQYF,TGCAGCGCATCAGCCCCACAGGGGGCCACCTACGAGCAGTACTTC
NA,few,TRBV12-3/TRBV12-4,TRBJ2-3,CASSSPQFDTQYF,TGTGCCAGCAGTTCCCCACAATTTGATACGCAGTATTTT
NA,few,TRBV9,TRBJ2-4,CASSVADKNIQYF,TGTGCCAGCAGCGTGGCAGACAAAAACATTCAGTACTTC
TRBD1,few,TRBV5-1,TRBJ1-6,CASSSGTGGSLSSYNSPLHF,TGCGCCAGCAGCTCTGGGACAGGGGGCTCCCTGAGCTCCTATAATTCACCCCTCCACTTT
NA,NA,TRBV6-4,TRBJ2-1,CASSVGQNSYNEQFF,TGTGCCAGCAGCGTCGGACAGAACTCCTACAATGAGCAGTTCTTC
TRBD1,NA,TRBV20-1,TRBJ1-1,CSGDRETNTEAFF,TGCAGTGGCGACAGGGAGACGAACACTGAAGCTTTCTTT
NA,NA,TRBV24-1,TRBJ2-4,CATSTAIGIQYF,TGTGCCACCTCCACCGCGATTGGCATTCAGTACTTC
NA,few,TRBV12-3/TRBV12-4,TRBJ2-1,CASRSGQREWGYNEQFF,TGTGCCAGCAGGTCCGGACAGCGAGAATGGGGCTACAATGAGCAGTTCTTC
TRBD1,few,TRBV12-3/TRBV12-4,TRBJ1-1,CASSVPGGGTEAFF,TGTGCCAGCAGTGTTCCAGGGGGCGGCACTGAAGCTTTCTTT